The clone carrying this TCR beta chain was detected only once. Its antigen is unknown. The sample contains more than one DNA sequence encoding this CDR3. The entry originates in a study of shared clonotypes between healthy human individuals. Naive CD8 populations comprised CD45RO-negative cells positively selected for CCR7, excluding terminally differentiated effector memory CD45RA+ cells. With V trimmed by 4 bases and J by 0 bases, 2 bases remained unmatched. Germline CDR1 is MGHRA and CDR2 is YSYEKL. The CDR3 runs to 15 residues. Methods used by the authors: Filtering was not the same, since immunoSEQ gave junction-only sequences without quality scores. TCRdb's table, derived via immunoSEQ multiplex PCR, lists solely in-frame clones and lacks some. V and J calls and clone size are given by that table; D and trimming were obtained from the DNA. The top ten clones hold 1.5% to 2% of a sample with about 2,200,000 clones, approximately 94% of them seen once.

Study-level points and caveats: The genetic and exposure-history diversity represented was limited by few donors.

The sequence was obtained from a man between 18 and 35 years old in good health. Some clones in this sample may be carry-over from other donors' samples. Sequencing was carried out using naive CD8+ T cells from PBMCs. V and J are TRBV4-1 and TRBJ1-3; 8 bases are shared with TRBD1. CDR3 bases: TGCGCCAGCAGCCGAGACAGGGGCTCTGGAAACACCATATATTTT. It is translated as CASSRDRGSGNTIYF.